This entry is about one T cell receptor (beta chain). No antigen is known for it. No clone much larger than this one lies a single base away; base qualities are absent. The junction shows trimming of 4 bases on V and 4 bases on J, plus 9 bases between the germline ends. The CDR3 runs 12 residues from the cysteine to the phenylalanine. Only CDR3 DNA is held: 36 bases, read in frame from base 1. CDR1 and CDR2 were assigned from the germline V gene (reference sequence) as SGHNT and YYREEE. The data are from a study of blood T cell repertoires in COVID-19 (dated by TCRdb to about 2020). Regarding the complete study: Samples covering the acute and convalescent phases of COVID-19 were provided by collaborators in the United States, Italy and Spain. The prospective study material was composed of cDNA or gDNA derived from T cells, B-cell-depleted T cells, or PBMCs. Deeply sampled blood TCRbeta repertoires from subjects exposed to, actively infected with, or recovered from COVID-19 were included in the dataset. The repertoires were released in a freely available public database meant as a resource for research on the immune response to SARS-CoV-2. The samples were drawn from two sources: the first 160 participants of the ongoing ImmuneRACE study, and approximately 1,300 subjects contributed by 6 global collaborators. Nearly every sample came with metadata listing a de-identified subject ID, COVID-19 status, age in years and sex. HLA class I and class II types, where available, came from metadata supplied by the sample provider rather than from assay-based typing.

TCRbeta CDR3 regions were amplified from genomic DNA by means of the immunoSEQ Assay, a bias-controlled multiplex PCR. Turning to the authors' computational methods: Nucleated cell counts per sample were estimated from amplification of reference gene primers within the assay. Sequence reads were collapsed and filtered to measure the absolute abundance of every unique TCRbeta CDR3 rearrangement. Productive Simpson clonality was computed per sample as the square root of Simpson's diversity index over productive rearrangements. TCRdb stores this immuneACCESS table with in-frame sequences only. Part of the clones is absent; in the studies checked, under half of the shortfall reflects unresolved V genes, and no reason is known for the rest. V and J calls and clone size are those listed in that table; D and trimming were worked out from the DNA. The sample includes about 320,000 clones, with 85% to 95% observed a single time. In total, the top ten clones hold 3.9% of the sample.

Participants in the prospective study were aged about 18 to 95 years, lived in about two dozen United States geographic areas, and enrolled through a virtual design. In the prospective study, participants were assigned to cohorts based on the clinical history participants reported in a screening survey and a study questionnaire. Exposed participants had been in contact, within 2 weeks of entering the study, with a person who had a PCR-confirmed or clinician-diagnosed case of COVID-19. In the prospective study, whole blood, serum and a nasopharyngeal or oropharyngeal swab were collected from each participant by mobile phlebotomists. Over an approximately 2-month period, participants in the prospective study had the option of providing additional blood draws and questionnaires. Prospective study blood samples were shipped either frozen or at room temperature before DNA extraction. The investigation overall reported the following: The quantity of clinical and demographic metadata differed by source and by participant and was supplied without curation.

The chain is made from TRBV5-4 and TRBJ2-7; there is no confident call for the D gene. The sequenced sample consisted of PBMCs or T cells enriched from blood (not recorded which). The sequence derives from a woman aged 30 to 39 who had been exposed to COVID-19. The DNA sequence is given as TGTGCCAGCAGCCCGAACGGGTACGAGCAGTACTTC. It is translated as CASSPNGYEQYF.